One sample yielded the 7 T cell receptor beta chains listed below, sequenced in a study of blood T cell repertoires in COVID-19. The data were produced by immunoSEQ multiplex PCR, yet TCRdb's version contains in-frame clones alone and is incomplete. The sample gives 200,000 to 250,000 clones, about 90% of which show up once; roughly 3% is in the top ten. Source material: peripheral blood. The origin of the receptors is a man aged 30-40 years with COVID-19, enrolled during active disease.

This chain joins TRBV11-2 and TRBJ1-6; 7 bases are a match to TRBD1. CDR1 and CDR2 (germline): SGHAT, FQNNGV. Losses at the gene ends were 4 bases for V and 2 bases for J; bases not matched to a gene: 5. This CDR3 comprises 16 residues. CDR3 nucleotides: TGTGCCAGCAGCTCCACAGGGGTCCCCTATAATTCACCCCTCCACTTT. Protein: CASSSTGVPYNSPLHF.

The chain is built from TRBV21-1 and TRBJ1-1; the D call of TRBD1 is as the table states it, not checked on the DNA. TRBV21-1 is classified as a pseudogene. The CDR3 has 15 residues. CDR3 loop: CASSRLNRVSSEAFF. The CDR3, as DNA: TGTGCCAGCAGCCGATTAAACAGGGTATCTTCTGAAGCTTTCTTT.

The chain carries TRBV5-4 and TRBJ2-2; D may be TRBD2 (5 bases). This CDR3 spans 16 amino acids. CDR1 and CDR2 from the germline V gene are SGHNT and YYREEE (reference sequence). Trimming removed 7 bases from V and 0 bases from J, with 16 bases in between. The CDR3, as DNA: TGTGCCAGCCGACCGCGTGGGAGCTCGAACACCGGGGAGCTGTTTTTT. Its translation: CASRPRGSSNTGELFF.

The chain has TRBV6-6 and TRBJ2-2; tentative D call: TRBD2 (6 bases). CDR3 length equals 15 residues. CDR1 and CDR2 (germline): MNHNY, SVGAGI (reference sequence). V was trimmed by 6 bases and J by 4 bases, leaving 15 bases between them. The CDR3: CASSPRRGSTGELFF. The DNA of the CDR3 is TGTGCCAGCAGCCCCCGGCGGGGATCCACCGGGGAGCTGTTTTTT.

The V call is TRBV10-3, the J call TRBJ1-3; D possibly corresponds to TRBD1 (5 bases). Germline CDR1 and CDR2: ENHRY and SYGVKD. V was cut by 8 bases and J by 0 bases, with 11 bases left in between. The CDR3 has 14 amino acids. Here the CDR3 DNA reads TGTGCCATCGGTTGGGACTCCTCTGGAAACACCATATATTTT. Translating it yields CAIGWDSSGNTIYF.

V gene TRBV7-8 combines with J gene TRBJ2-3; D unclear. The V end lost 5 bases, the J end lost 1 base, and 7 bases lay between the germline ends. Germline assignment: CDR1 SGHVS and CDR2 FQNEAQ. The CDR3 consists of 13 residues. CDR3 nucleotide sequence: TGTGCCAGCAGCGACACCCGCACAGATACGCAGTATTTT. It yields the protein CASSDTRTDTQYF.

The chain recombines TRBV6-6 with TRBJ1-1; TRBD1 agrees at 8 bases. After removal of 7 bases from V and 2 bases from J, the junction contained 3 bases not matched to a gene. The CDR3 is 13 residues long. The germline gives CDR1 MNHNY, CDR2 SVGAGI (reference sequence). CDR3 sequence (DNA): TGTGCCAGCAAAGGGACAGGCAACACTGAAGCTTTCTTT. It is translated as CASKGTGNTEAFF.